This T cell receptor (beta chain) came from a study of blood T cell repertoires in COVID-19 (dated by TCRdb to about 2020). For the study in its entirety: Samples from collaborators originated in the United States, Italy and Spain and spanned both the acute and convalescent phases of COVID-19. The material from the prospective study consisted of cDNA or gDNA derived from T cells, B-cell-depleted T cells, or PBMCs. The dataset comprised deeply sampled blood TCRbeta repertoires from subjects exposed to, actively infected with, or recovered from COVID-19. A freely available public database, intended as a resource for researchers studying the immune response to SARS-CoV-2, is where the repertoires were released. The samples were drawn from two sources: the first 160 participants of the ongoing ImmuneRACE study, and 1,200 or so subjects contributed by 6 global collaborators. A de-identified subject ID, COVID-19 status, age in years and sex were almost always included in the sample metadata. HLA class I and class II types, where available, came from metadata supplied by the sample provider rather than from assay-based typing.

What the authors observed across the whole study: The quantity of clinical and demographic metadata differed by source and by participant and was supplied without curation.

Collaborating institutions collected whole blood in K2EDTA tubes following their own protocols. For TCRbeta analysis, collaborators shipped samples as frozen whole blood, isolated PBMCs, or DNA extracted from either of those sample types. For this clone: The clone's antigen remains unknown. The record has no base qualities; no much larger clone is one base away.

V is reduced by 2 bases and J by 6 bases, leaving a spacing of 16 bases between them. CDR1 and CDR2 are drawn from the germline V gene: MNHNS, SASEGT. The CDR3 sequence holds 15 residues, the cysteine and phenylalanine included. Left in the record is the CDR3 DNA by itself, 45 bases read in frame from the first base. The immunoSEQ Assay, a bias-controlled multiplex PCR, was used to amplify TCRbeta CDR3 regions from genomic DNA. Per the source publication's procedure: Nucleated cell counts per sample were estimated from amplification of reference gene primers within the assay. Sequence reads were collapsed and filtered to measure the absolute abundance of every unique TCRbeta CDR3 rearrangement. Productive Simpson clonality was computed per sample as the square root of Simpson's diversity index over productive rearrangements. The clones in this table, taken by TCRdb from immuneACCESS, are in-frame only. Not every clone is retained; where verified, under half of the shortfall comes from an unresolved V gene, and the cause of the rest is unknown. V, J and clone size are taken as reported in that table, and D and trimming were inferred from the DNA itself. The sample table records 200,000 or so clones; around three quarters of these occur just once. The biggest ten clones account for 5.5% of the sample.

The receptor was derived from a woman between 65 and 79 years old with acute or convalescent COVID-19. The chain uses TRBV6-1 and TRBJ1-2; TRBD1 could be the D gene, as 6 bases match. The sequencing input was peripheral blood. The DNA sequence reads TGTGCCAGCAGTGAATTGAGTCGAGGGGGGGATGGCTACACCTTC. Its coded protein is CASSELSRGGDGYTF.